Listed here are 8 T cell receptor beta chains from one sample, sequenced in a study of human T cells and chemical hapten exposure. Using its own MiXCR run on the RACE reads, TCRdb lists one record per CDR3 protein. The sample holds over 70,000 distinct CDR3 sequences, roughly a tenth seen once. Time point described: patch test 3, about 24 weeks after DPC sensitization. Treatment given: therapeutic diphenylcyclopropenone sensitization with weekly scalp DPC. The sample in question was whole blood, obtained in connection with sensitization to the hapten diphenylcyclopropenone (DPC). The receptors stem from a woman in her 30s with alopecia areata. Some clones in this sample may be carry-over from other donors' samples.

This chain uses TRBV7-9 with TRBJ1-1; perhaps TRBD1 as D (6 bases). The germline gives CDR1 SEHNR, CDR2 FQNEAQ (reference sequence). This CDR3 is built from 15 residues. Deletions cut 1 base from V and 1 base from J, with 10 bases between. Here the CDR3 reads CASSLVGGGNTEAFF. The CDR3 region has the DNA TGTGCCAGCAGCTTAGTAGGAGGGGGGAACACTGAAGCTTTCTTT.

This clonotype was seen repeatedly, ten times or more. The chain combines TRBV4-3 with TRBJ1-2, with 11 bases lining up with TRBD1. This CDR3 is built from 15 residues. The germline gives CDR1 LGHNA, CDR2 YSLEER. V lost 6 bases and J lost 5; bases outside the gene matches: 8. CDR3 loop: CASRVHRDRGYGYTF. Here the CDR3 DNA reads TGCGCCAGCAGGGTCCACCGGGACAGGGGGTATGGCTACACCTTC.

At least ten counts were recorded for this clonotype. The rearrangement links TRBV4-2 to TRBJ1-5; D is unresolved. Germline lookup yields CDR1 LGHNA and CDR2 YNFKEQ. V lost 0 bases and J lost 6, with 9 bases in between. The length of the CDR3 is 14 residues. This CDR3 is CASSQDLDGQPQHF. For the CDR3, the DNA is TGTGCCAGCAGCCAAGATTTGGATGGTCAGCCCCAGCATTTT.

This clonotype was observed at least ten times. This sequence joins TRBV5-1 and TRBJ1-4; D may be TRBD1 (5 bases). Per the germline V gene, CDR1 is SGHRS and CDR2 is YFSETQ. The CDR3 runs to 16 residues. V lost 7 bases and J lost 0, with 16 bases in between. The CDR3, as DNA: TGCGCCAGCTCCAAGAGTGGGACGGCAACTAATGAAAAACTGTTTTTT. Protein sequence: CASSKSGTATNEKLFF.

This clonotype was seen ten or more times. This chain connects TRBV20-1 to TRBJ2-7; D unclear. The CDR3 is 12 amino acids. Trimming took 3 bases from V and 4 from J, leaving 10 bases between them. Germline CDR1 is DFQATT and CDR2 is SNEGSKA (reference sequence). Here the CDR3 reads CSASKVPYEQYF. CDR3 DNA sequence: TGCAGTGCTAGTAAGGTTCCGTACGAGCAGTACTTC.

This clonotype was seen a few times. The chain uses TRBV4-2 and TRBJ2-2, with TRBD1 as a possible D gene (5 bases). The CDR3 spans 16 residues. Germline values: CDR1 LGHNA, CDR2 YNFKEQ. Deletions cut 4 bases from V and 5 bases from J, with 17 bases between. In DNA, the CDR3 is TGTGCCAGCAGCCTTGCCCTCTGGCAGGGAACCGGGGAGCTGTTTTTT. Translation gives CASSLALWQGTGELFF.

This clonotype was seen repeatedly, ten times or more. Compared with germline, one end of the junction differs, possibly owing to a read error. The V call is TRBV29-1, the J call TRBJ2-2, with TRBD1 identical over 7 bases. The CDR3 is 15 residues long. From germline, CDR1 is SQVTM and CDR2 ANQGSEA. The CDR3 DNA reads TGCAGCGTCGGACAGGCGATACGCAACAGCGGGGAGCTGTTTTTT. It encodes CSVGQAIRNSGELFF.

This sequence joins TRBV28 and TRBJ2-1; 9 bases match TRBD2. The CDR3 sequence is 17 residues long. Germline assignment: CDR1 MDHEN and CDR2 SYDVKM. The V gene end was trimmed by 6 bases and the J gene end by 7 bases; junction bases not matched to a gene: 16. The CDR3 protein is CASSHPQGGGRANEQFF. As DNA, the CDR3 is TGTGCCAGCAGCCACCCTCAGGGAGGCGGGAGGGCAAATGAGCAGTTCTTC. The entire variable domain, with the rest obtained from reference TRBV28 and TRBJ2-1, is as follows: DVKVTQSSRYLVKRTGEKVFLECVQDMDHENMFWYRQDPGLGLRLIYFSYDVKMKEKGDIPEGYSVSREKKERFSLILESASTNQTSMYLCASSHPQGGGRANEQFFGPGTRLTVL.